Each of the 28 T cell receptor beta chains below was sequenced from the same sample in a study of blood T cell repertoires in COVID-19. Sequencing was performed with immunoSEQ multiplex PCR; in TCRdb, only in-frame clones are kept and a portion is missing. The table lists about 320,000 clones, around nine tenths of them singletons. Sequencing input: PBMCs or T cells enriched from blood (not recorded which). All receptors come from a woman under 40 who had been exposed to COVID-19.

The chain carries TRBV7-9 and TRBJ1-3; D gene unclear. The germline gives CDR1 SEHNR, CDR2 FQNEAQ (reference sequence). V lost 0 bases and J lost 0, with 9 bases in between. CDR3 length: 16 residues. CDR3 protein: CASSLAVQLSGNTIYF. CDR3 coding DNA: TGTGCCAGCAGCTTAGCGGTACAGCTCTCTGGAAACACCATATATTTT.

The rearrangement links TRBV6-5 to TRBJ1-2; a possible D gene is TRBD1 (6 bases). The CDR3 runs 15 residues. The germline V and J ends were trimmed by 6 bases and 3 bases, with 17 bases remaining between them. Germline values: CDR1 MNHEY, CDR2 SVGAGI. The CDR3 protein is CASSQTGPGDYGYTF. In DNA, the CDR3 is TGTGCCAGCAGCCAAACAGGGCCCGGGGACTATGGCTACACCTTC.

The chain recombines TRBV5-1 with TRBJ2-3; a weak D match, TRBD2 (6 bases). V dropped 0 bases and J dropped 5 bases, with 13 bases sitting between them. Per germline, CDR1 SGHRS and CDR2 YFSETQ. The CDR3 spans 15 residues. In nucleotides, the CDR3 is TGCGCCAGCAGCTTGGCCGTTGGGGGAGGAGATACGCAGTATTTT. Amino acid sequence: CASSLAVGGGDTQYF. The variable domain in full, completed from reference TRBV5-1 and TRBJ2-3, reads KAGVTQTPRYLIKTRGQQVTLSCSPISGHRSVSWYQQTPGQGLQFLFEYFSETQRNKGNFPGRFSGRQFSNSRSEMNVSTLELGDSALYLCASSLAVGGGDTQYFGPGTRLTVL.

The chain is built from TRBV9 and TRBJ2-7; a weak D match, TRBD1 (5 bases). Germline CDR1 and CDR2: SGDLS and YYNGEE. Trimming took 0 bases from V and 4 from J, leaving 11 bases between them. This CDR3 has 14 amino acids. In DNA, the CDR3 is TGTGCCAGCAGCGTAGCCTCAGGGCCATACGAGCAGTACTTC. Residues: CASSVASGPYEQYF.

The chain is built from TRBV10-3 and TRBJ1-4; D is unresolved. Germline loops: CDR1 ENHRY, CDR2 SYGVKD. This CDR3 contains 15 residues. V dropped 3 bases and J dropped 4 bases, with 12 bases sitting between them. The CDR3 spells CAISDPGQVNEKLFF. The DNA of the CDR3 is TGTGCCATCAGTGACCCTGGTCAGGTTAATGAAAAACTGTTTTTT.

The sample holds one count of this clone. The rearrangement joins TRBV2 to TRBJ1-6, with TRBD1 as a possible D gene (5 bases). CDR1 and CDR2 (germline): SNHLY, FYNNEI. Trimming stripped 1 base from V and 9 bases from J, with 10 bases between. This CDR3 comprises 14 residues. In DNA, the CDR3 is TGTGCCAGCAGTGAAGTAGGGGAAGGTTCACCCCTCCACTTT. Its translation: CASSEVGEGSPLHF.

V usage is TRBV7-3 and J usage is TRBJ2-3; TRBD2 matches 8 bases. V lost 2 bases to trimming and J lost 5 bases; unmatched junction nucleotides: 6. The germline gives CDR1 SGHTA, CDR2 FQGTGA. This CDR3 comprises 15 residues. The CDR3 DNA reads TGTGCCAGCAGCTTATACGGGGGGGCAGGAGATACGCAGTATTTT. Translated, it gives CASSLYGGAGDTQYF. The full variable domain, rest sourced from reference TRBV7-3 and TRBJ2-3, is GAGVSQTPSNKVTEKGKYVELRCDPISGHTALYWYRQSLGQGPEFLIYFQGTGAADDSGLPNDRFFAVRPEGSVSTLKIQRTERGDSAVYLCASSLYGGAGDTQYFGPGTRLTVL.

As regards this clone: Other DNA sequences from this sample encode an identical CDR3 as well. CDR3 sequence reads: CASSIPGNQPQHF. The CDR3 DNA reads as TGTGCCAGTAGTATACCAGGCAATCAGCCCCAGCATTTT. This sequence joins TRBV19 and TRBJ1-5; the D is unclear. Germline-derived CDR1 and CDR2 are LNHDA and SQIVND (reference sequence). The CDR3 loop spans 13 amino acids. Trimming left V 2 bases short and J 2 bases short, with 4 bases between.

The chain recombines TRBV28 with TRBJ1-2, with D uncertain. This CDR3 is built from 13 residues. Germline-derived CDR1 and CDR2 are MDHEN and SYDVKM. V was shortened by 4 bases and J by 5 bases, with 11 bases between the two germline ends. CDR3 nucleotide sequence: TGTGCCAGCAGTTCCCCCTACTTTTATGGCTACACCTTC. Translating it yields CASSSPYFYGYTF.

V gene TRBV11-2 combines with J gene TRBJ2-7, with D possibly being TRBD2 (7 bases). Per the germline V gene, CDR1 is SGHAT and CDR2 is FQNNGV. This CDR3 contains 15 residues. Trimming removed 0 bases from V and 3 bases from J, with 12 bases in between. The CDR3 nucleotides read TGTGCCAGCAGCTTAGAACGGGGGGCCGGCTACGAGCAGTACTTC. Residues: CASSLERGAGYEQYF.

The rearrangement joins TRBV19 to TRBJ2-1, with D perhaps TRBD2 (5 bases). Germline V gene sequence: CDR1 LNHDA, CDR2 SQIVND (reference sequence). This CDR3 is built from 19 residues. Trimming pared 5 bases from V and 7 bases from J, leaving 30 bases between. CDR3 in amino acids: CASSPRVFGDGSVLNEQFF. CDR3 sequence (DNA): TGTGCCAGTAGTCCCCGGGTTTTCGGGGATGGGAGTGTGTTAAATGAGCAGTTCTTC.

V gene TRBV2 combines with J gene TRBJ1-1; D is undetermined. The CDR3 totals 14 residues. Trimming pared 6 bases from V and 1 base from J, leaving 12 bases between. In germline, CDR1 is SNHLY, CDR2 FYNNEI. Here the CDR3 DNA reads TGTGCCAGCAGAGTCCGGAGGGCGAACACTGAAGCTTTCTTT. It is translated as CASRVRRANTEAFF.

The V call is TRBV7-6, the J call TRBJ2-5; maybe TRBD2 (6 bases). CDR3 length: 15 residues. Per germline, CDR1 SGHVS and CDR2 FNYEAQ. Trimming removed 4 bases from V and 5 bases from J, with 17 bases in between. Here the CDR3 reads CASSSGRGRRETQYF. For the CDR3, the DNA is TGTGCCAGCAGCTCAGGCCGGGGGAGGAGGGAGACCCAGTACTTC.

The rearrangement joins TRBV24-1 to TRBJ1-6; 11 nucleotides line up with TRBD1. The V segment lost 8 bases and the J segment 5 bases; nucleotides outside the gene matches: 16. This CDR3 has 19 residues. CDR1 and CDR2 from the germline V gene are KGHDR and SFDVKD. In DNA form, the CDR3 reads TGTGCCACCACGGTGGCGGACAGGGGGCTAGCGGAAAATAATTCACCCCTCCACTTT. Its translation is CATTVADRGLAENNSPLHF.

J is TRBJ2-5 and V is TRBV29-1; perhaps TRBD1 as D (5 bases). The CDR3 consists of 17 residues. V was pared by 2 bases and J by 0 bases, with 19 bases between. In germline, CDR1 is SQVTM, CDR2 ANQGSEA. In nucleotides, the CDR3 is TGCAGCGTTGAAATTAGAATCTGGGGCCTGTACCAAGAGACCCAGTACTTC. As protein: CSVEIRIWGLYQETQYF.

The CDR3 bases are TGTGCCAGTAGTATAGGTCCTCAGGGGGAGATGAGGATGTTTTTT. Translating gives CASSIGPQGEMRMFF. The chain uses TRBV19 and TRBJ2-2; 7 nucleotides align to TRBD1. The V gene end was trimmed by 1 base and the J gene end by 15 bases; junction bases not matched to a gene: 14. The CDR3 is 15 amino acids. Germline V gene data show CDR1 as LNHDA and CDR2 as SQIVND (reference sequence).

J is TRBJ1-2 and V is TRBV27, with D tentatively TRBD1 (6 bases). Deletions cut 3 bases from V and 6 bases from J, with 14 bases between. The germline V gene has CDR1 MNHEY and CDR2 SMNVEV (reference sequence). The CDR3 consists of 14 residues. In DNA, the CDR3 is TGTGCCAGCAGTTTCGCAGGGGTACGCGATGGCTACACCTTC. Its translation: CASSFAGVRDGYTF.

V is TRBV6-1 and J is TRBJ1-2; no firm D call. Trimming cost V 1 base and J 9 bases, with 3 bases left between them. The germline V gene has CDR1 MNHNS and CDR2 SASEGT. The CDR3 is 10 amino acids. The CDR3 DNA reads as TGTGCCAGCAGTGAAGTAAGCTACACCTTC. Its translation: CASSEVSYTF.

The CDR3 loop is CATSPQRAEAFF. The CDR3, as DNA: TGTGCCACCAGCCCTCAGCGGGCTGAAGCTTTCTTT. The V call is TRBV15, the J call TRBJ1-1, with D hard to call. V lost 5 bases and J lost 6, with 10 bases in between. The CDR3 is made up of 12 amino acids. Germline CDR1 reads LNHNV; CDR2 reads YYDKDF (reference sequence).

The CDR3 spells CASSLAGGGETQYF. DNA of the CDR3: TGTGCCAGCAGCTTGGCAGGGGGAGGAGAGACCCAGTACTTC. V usage is TRBV5-5 and J usage is TRBJ2-5, with a weak D call TRBD1 (7 bases). Germline lookup yields CDR1 SGHKS and CDR2 YYEKEE (reference sequence). V lost 0 bases, J lost 4 bases, and 10 bases lay in between. This CDR3 has 14 amino acids.

V and J are TRBV5-8 and TRBJ1-6; a weak D match, TRBD1 (5 bases). The V end was cut by 1 base, the J end by 8 bases, with 10 bases between. CDR3 length: 14 residues. CDR1 is SGHTS and CDR2 is YDEGEE in the germline V gene. The CDR3 coding sequence is TGTGCCAGCAGCTTGTTCGGGGGAGATTCACCCCTCCACTTT. Translation: CASSLFGGDSPLHF.

The chain employs TRBV9 and TRBJ1-1; TRBD1 aligns across 7 bases. V dropped 5 bases and J dropped 5; count of bases not matched to a gene: 15. The CDR3 sequence is 16 residues long. CDR1 SGDLS and CDR2 YYNGEE come from the germline V gene. CDR3 DNA: TGTGCCAGCAGTACTGGGAGAGGGGGCAAGGAGACTGAAGCTTTCTTT. Translated, it gives CASSTGRGGKETEAFF.

This clone came up once. The rearrangement joins TRBV4-1 to TRBJ1-5; unclear D gene. Germline loops: CDR1 MGHRA, CDR2 YSYEKL. Trimming cost V 1 base and J 5 bases, with 9 bases left between them. The length of the CDR3 is 14 residues. CDR3 bases: TGCGCCAGCAGCCAAGTTGGAGGGTATCAGCCCCAGCATTTT. Protein product: CASSQVGGYQPQHF.

To note about this clone: An end of the junction differs from the germline gene, which may be a read error. The chain joins TRBV6-6 to TRBJ1-3; 9 positions agree with TRBD1. CDR3 length: 11 residues. Germline lookup yields CDR1 MNHNY and CDR2 SVGAGI (reference sequence). The CDR3 loop reads CASRNTGGGNF. As DNA, the CDR3 is TGTGCCAGCAGGAACACAGGGGGCGGGAATTTT.

This clone was seen only a few times. The chain links TRBV6-2 or TRBV6-3 to TRBJ2-5; 8 nucleotides agree with TRBD1. Germline V gene lookup returns CDR1 MNHEY and CDR2 SVGEGT. CDR3 length equals 13 residues. J was trimmed by 5 bases and V by 6 bases; bases with no gene match: 5. The CDR3 DNA sequence: TGTGCCAGCAGCAACGACAGGGGCGAGACCCAGTACTTC. It codes for CASSNDRGETQYF.

The chain couples TRBV19 to TRBJ1-2, with 8 bases identical to TRBD1. Unmatched junction bases numbered 5, after V lost 5 bases and J lost 3 bases. The CDR3 length is 14 residues. Germline lookup yields CDR1 LNHDA and CDR2 SQIVND (reference sequence). The DNA for the CDR3 is TGTGCCAGTAGTGGCGCAGGGGGCGACTATGGCTACACCTTC. This sequence encodes CASSGAGGDYGYTF.

The rearrangement uses TRBV15 and TRBJ2-3, with D tentatively TRBD1 (6 bases). The CDR3 is made up of 12 amino acids. V lost 0 bases and J 11 bases, leaving 9 bases between the germline ends. Looked up from germline, CDR1 is LNHNV and CDR2 is YYDKDF (reference sequence). In DNA form, the CDR3 reads TGTGCCACCAGCAGAGAGTGGGGACAGCAGTATTTT. Translated: CATSREWGQQYF. The full variable domain, rest sourced from reference TRBV15 and TRBJ2-3, is DAMVIQNPRYQVTQFGKPVTLSCSQTLNHNVMYWYQQKSSQAPKLLFHYYDKDFNNEADTPDNFQSRRPNTSFCFLDIRSPGLGDTAMYLCATSREWGQQYFGPGTRLTVL.

The V gene is TRBV7-9, the J gene TRBJ1-1, with D possibly TRBD1 on 6 matching bases. V was clipped by 1 base and J by 9 bases, with 24 bases between them. The CDR3 is 17 amino acids. Germline assignment: CDR1 SEHNR and CDR2 FQNEAQ (reference sequence). This CDR3 reads CASSLGRGANRDSKAFF. As DNA, the CDR3 is TGTGCCAGCAGCTTAGGGCGGGGGGCCAACAGGGACTCGAAAGCTTTCTTT.